In its sample, the clone carrying this T cell receptor (beta chain) was seen many times. The sample originates from a study of shared clonotypes between healthy human individuals. Study in general: A couple of women and three men aged 18 to 49 made up the donors.

When replicate PCRs were run on unsorted PBMC, they used roughly 270 ng DNA, some 33,000 T cell genomes. Generated by immunoSEQ multiplex PCR, the TCRdb table keeps only in-frame clones and is missing some. The table includes 400,000 to 600,000 clones, about 79% detected once. Trimming removed 4 bases at V and 3 bases at J, with 21 bases between. The length of the CDR3 is 17 residues. Germline assignment: CDR1 KGHSH and CDR2 LQKENI. The gene calls are TRBV18 and TRBJ1-2; D possibly corresponds to TRBD1 (6 bases). This sequence was found in a woman aged 40 to 55 in good health. Some clones in this sample may be carry-over from other donors' samples. Sequencing was done on a sample of PBMCs. CDR3 nucleotide sequence: TGTGCCAGCTCACGAACAGGGCCCTCCCAGGGCTACTATGGCTACACCTTC. Protein sequence: CASSRTGPSQGYYGYTF. Full variable domain (remainder filled in from reference TRBV18 and TRBJ1-2): NAGVMQNPRHLVRRRGQEARLRCSPMKGHSHVYWYRQLPEEGLKFMVYLQKENIIDESGMPKERFSAEFPKEGPSILRIQQVVRGDSAAYFCASSRTGPSQGYYGYTFGSGTRLTVV.